The rows below give T cell receptor beta chains drawn from one sample of a study of glioma-infiltrating T cells after dendritic cell vaccination. Produced via immunoSEQ multiplex PCR; TCRdb's table is partial and in-frame only. The sample consists of approximately 84,000 clones, around 84% of them appearing once. The sample here was blood, taken before dendritic cell vaccination. The receptor source for this set is a human donor with glioblastoma. CDR3s include the opening cysteine and the closing phenylalanine or tryptophan. Fields, in order: J gene, D gene, V gene, clone size, CDR3 protein, CDR3 DNA. The D gene is left open where the match is weak. Clone size, where shown, is once, few, many, or a class for clones that have expanded.

TRBJ1-6 | TRBD1 | TRBV13 | . | CASSPGQGGVGNSPLHF | TGTGCCAGCAGCCCAGGACAGGGGGGTGTAGGAAATTCACCCCTCCACTTT
TRBJ2-5 | . | TRBV5-4 | . | CASSLAGVETQYF | TGTGCCAGCAGCTTGGCGGGGGTAGAGACCCAGTACTTC
TRBJ2-2 | . | TRBV28 | few | CASSIPRVVGELFF | TGTGCCAGCAGTATCCCCAGGGTTGTCGGGGAGCTGTTTTTT
TRBJ1-6 | TRBD1 | TRBV4-1 | few | CASSHSSTGGNSPLHF | TGCGCCAGCAGCCATTCCTCGACAGGGGGGAATTCACCCCTCCACTTT
TRBJ1-5 | TRBD1 | TRBV7-2 | . | CASSLRDRGLSNQPQHF | TGTGCCAGCAGCTTACGGGACAGGGGGCTCAGCAATCAGCCCCAGCATTTT
TRBJ1-5 | TRBD1 | TRBV4-1 | . | CASSQGQGNYGNQPQHF | TGCGCCAGCAGCCAAGGACAGGGGAATTACGGCAATCAGCCCCAGCATTTT
TRBJ2-1 | TRBD2 | TRBV7-3 | . | CASSLAGGREQFF | TGTGCCAGCAGCCTAGCGGGAGGCCGAGAGCAGTTCTTC
TRBJ1-1 | . | TRBV28 | . | CASILDRGTLGAFF | .
TRBJ1-1 | . | TRBV19 | . | CASSIAGDTEAFF | TGTGCCAGTAGTATAGCAGGGGACACTGAAGCTTTCTTT
TRBJ1-2 | TRBD1 | TRBV7-2 | . | CASSFRQGVYYGYTF | TGTGCCAGCAGCTTCAGACAGGGCGTCTACTATGGCTACACCTTC
TRBJ2-3 | TRBD2 | TRBV6-4 | . | CASSDSGGSQDTQYF | TGTGCCAGCAGTGATAGCGGGGGGTCCCAAGATACGCAGTATTTT
TRBJ1-3 | . | TRBV9 | few | CASSQDLANSGNTIYF | TGTGCCAGCAGCCAAGATCTGGCAAACTCTGGAAACACCATATATTTT
TRBJ1-6 | TRBD1 | TRBV25-1 | . | CASSGQGSYNSPLHF | TGTGCCAGCAGTGGACAGGGCTCCTATAATTCACCCCTCCACTTT
TRBJ2-5 | TRBD2 | TRBV19 | . | CASRPRGLDKETQYF | TGTGCCAGTAGACCCAGGGGACTAGATAAAGAGACCCAGTACTTC
TRBJ1-4 | TRBD1 | TRBV7-9 | . | CASSSTGALTNEKLFF | TGTGCCAGCAGCTCGACAGGGGCTCTAACTAATGAAAAACTGTTTTTT
TRBJ2-7 | . | TRBV6-1 | once | CASRTGPSYEQYF | TGTGCCAGCAGGACAGGACCCTCCTACGAGCAGTACTTC
TRBJ1-4 | . | TRBV4-3 | . | CASSHNDRPGSGEKLFF | TGCGCCAGCAGCCATAATGACAGGCCCGGCAGTGGTGAAAAACTGTTTTTT
TRBJ2-3 | . | TRBV2 | . | CASGARTDTQYF | TGTGCCAGCGGGGCCCGCACAGATACGCAGTATTTT
TRBJ2-7 | TRBD1 | TRBV18 | . | CASSPDSGTGSYEQYF | TGTGCCAGCTCACCTGATTCCGGGACAGGGTCCTACGAGCAGTACTTC
TRBJ1-1 | TRBD1 | TRBV13 | . | CASRTYRGVKAFF | TGTGCCAGCAGAACCTACAGGGGCGTGAAAGCTTTCTTT
TRBJ1-3 | TRBD1 | TRBV7-2 | . | CASSPEGRGVDTIYF | TGTGCCAGCAGCCCCGAAGGCAGGGGGGTAGACACCATATATTTT
TRBJ2-1 | . | TRBV29-1 | . | CSVEGPGRRYNEQFF | TGCAGCGTTGAAGGACCGGGGAGAAGGTACAATGAGCAGTTCTTC
TRBJ2-2 | TRBD1 | TRBV9 | . | CASSVPILPRGQVIGNTGELFF | TGTGCCAGCAGCGTACCGATATTGCCCAGGGGGCAGGTTATAGGGAACACCGGGGAGCTGTTTTTT
TRBJ2-7 | . | TRBV7-3 | once | CASSLVGTTNSYEQYF | TGTGCCAGCAGCTTAGTAGGAACAACTAACTCCTACGAGCAGTACTTC
TRBJ2-7 | TRBD2 | TRBV28 | once | CASSLWTSGVYEQYF | TGTGCCAGCAGTTTATGGACTAGCGGGGTTTACGAGCAGTACTTC
TRBJ2-7 | TRBD2 | TRBV7-9 | few | CASRLLAGASYEQYF | TGTGCCAGCAGACTACTAGCGGGCGCCTCCTACGAGCAGTACTTC
TRBJ2-2 | . | TRBV5-4 | . | CASSLVGGSTGELFF | TGTGCCAGCAGCTTGGTTGGCGGTTCCACCGGGGAGCTGTTTTTT
TRBJ2-2 | TRBD1 | TRBV18 | . | CASSPDRGADTGELFF | TGTGCCAGCTCACCAGACAGGGGGGCCGACACCGGGGAGCTGTTTTTT
TRBJ1-5 | . | TRBV6-5 | . | CASTPGGVGQPQHF | TGTGCCAGCACCCCGGGCGGGGTCGGGCAGCCCCAGCATTTT
TRBJ2-7 | TRBD1 | TRBV7-9 | . | CASSLAPGQGANSYEQYF | TGTGCCAGCAGCTTAGCCCCAGGACAGGGGGCGAACTCCTACGAGCAGTACTTC
TRBJ2-5 | TRBD2 | TRBV5-1 | . | CASSLGGSEETQYF | TGCGCCAGCAGCTTGGGCGGGAGCGAAGAGACCCAGTACTTC
TRBJ1-1 | TRBD1 | TRBV19 | . | CASSTGQGRTEAFF | TGTGCCAGTAGTACGGGACAGGGACGCACTGAAGCTTTCTTT
TRBJ2-7 | . | TRBV29-1 | . | CSVDLPGLYEQYF | TGCAGCGTTGACCTTCCAGGACTCTACGAGCAGTACTTC
TRBJ1-5 | TRBD1 | TRBV28 | once | CASSPTGLGNQPQHF | TGTGCCAGCAGCCCGACAGGGTTGGGCAATCAGCCCCAGCATTTT
TRBJ2-6 | . | TRBV6-1 | . | CASGGSGANVLTF | TGTGCCAGCGGCGGTAGTGGGGCCAACGTCCTGACTTTC
TRBJ2-1 | . | TRBV27 | . | CASSFLGAGSYNEQFF | TGTGCCAGCAGTTTTTTAGGGGCAGGGTCGTACAATGAGCAGTTCTTC
TRBJ2-1 | . | TRBV5-4 | . | CASSLDMGDEQFF | TGTGCCAGCAGCTTGGATATGGGAGATGAGCAGTTCTTC
TRBJ2-7 | . | TRBV28 | . | CASILSAGPYEQYF | TGTGCCAGCATCCTCTCAGCGGGCCCTTACGAGCAGTACTTC
TRBJ2-2 | TRBD2 | TRBV2 | . | CASSDPGGSGGELFF | TGTGCCAGCAGTGATCCCGGGGGGAGTGGCGGGGAGCTGTTTTTT
TRBJ1-3 | TRBD1 | TRBV6-1 | . | CASSEGQGVNTIYF | TGTGCCAGCAGTGAGGGACAGGGTGTAAACACCATATATTTT
TRBJ2-5 | . | TRBV9 | . | CASSVVDSQETQYF | TGTGCCAGCAGCGTAGTGGACTCACAAGAGACCCAGTACTTC
TRBJ2-7 | . | TRBV6-1 | . | CASSEWQGPSYEQYF | TGTGCCAGCAGTGAATGGCAGGGGCCCAGCTACGAGCAGTACTTC
TRBJ2-3 | . | TRBV13 | . | CASSLARGQDFTDTQYF | TGTGCCAGCAGCTTAGCCCGTGGCCAGGATTTCACAGATACGCAGTATTTT
TRBJ2-1 | TRBD2 | TRBV29-1 | . | CSVEGLAGARSYNEQFF | TGCAGCGTTGAAGGGCTAGCGGGGGCCCGCTCCTACAATGAGCAGTTCTTC
TRBJ1-2 | . | TRBV15 | once | CATSRDMALSPYGYTF | TGTGCCACCAGCAGAGATATGGCCCTCTCGCCCTATGGCTACACCTTC
TRBJ2-3 | TRBD2 | TRBV7-9 | . | CASSLIAGDFTDTQYF | TGTGCCAGCAGCCTGATAGCGGGGGACTTCACAGATACGCAGTATTTT
TRBJ1-5 | . | TRBV20-1 | . | CSAPTTGTQHF | TGCAGTGCGCCCACCACAGGGACCCAGCATTTT
TRBJ2-1 | TRBD1 | TRBV6-5 | . | CASSYGRDSRQFF | TGTGCCAGCAGTTACGGTAGGGACAGTCGGCAGTTCTTC
TRBJ1-2 | . | TRBV30 | . | CAWDISGNYGYTF | TGTGCCTGGGACATCAGTGGCAACTATGGCTACACCTTC
TRBJ2-3 | TRBD2 | TRBV7-9 | . | CASSSRTSGTDTQYF | TGTGCCAGCAGCTCGCGGACTAGCGGCACAGATACGCAGTATTTT